This T cell receptor beta chain was profiled in a study of metastatic and nonmetastatic thyroid tumors. Overall study: Across peripheral blood and tumor or nodule tissue samples taken from malignant and benign thyroid patients, the repertoires were compared with one another.

Every patient underwent thyroid surgery untreated. Original handling: CDR3 differences across clinicopathological groups were used to build a distant-metastasis classifier for papillary thyroid cancer. TCRdb redid the clone calls on the PCR reads using MiXCR. TCRdb's processing, not the authors', yielded these V and J calls. Altogether tens of thousands of clones are present, 10% to 15% being singletons, with the ten largest covering approximately 25%. This clone is termed medium-sized. Its antigen is still unknown. Points from the study as a whole: Malignant tumors reportedly showed significantly higher TCR beta diversity than benign nodules in both blood and tumor.

Trimming shortened V by 4 bases and J by 6 bases, and 13 bases separated the two germline ends. This CDR3 contains 13 residues. The sequenced sample was blood. This sequence joins TRBV12-3 or TRBV12-4 and TRBJ2-7, with D possibly TRBD1 on 6 matching bases. This TCR came from a female donor with papillary thyroid cancer or a benign thyroid nodule (not recorded which). Some clones in this sample may be carry-over from other donors' samples. CDR3 DNA: TGTGCCAGCAGTTGGAACAGCAGGGGCGAGCAGTACTTC. The encoded protein is CASSWNSRGEQYF.